This TCR beta chain is from a study of cytomegalovirus exposure and HLA in healthy donors. Study outcomes and limitations: With later analysis, a missense DCLRE1C variant became linked to TCR beta V- and J-gene trimming. Sequencing likely generated an artifact that appeared as a cluster of highly shared sequence variants. When the data were analyzed later, several of the most significant clusters appeared to be linked to common viral pathogens.

The primer mix had 60 Vbeta and 13 Jbeta primers. The table came from immunoSEQ multiplex PCR; TCRdb's copy has only in-frame clones and leaves some out. The data contain over 55,000 clones, around 85% of them singletons. The V segment lost 6 bases and the J segment 4 bases; nucleotides outside the gene matches: 9. Germline V gives CDR1 PRHDT, CDR2 FYEKMQ (reference sequence). This CDR3 comprises 14 residues. Turning to this clone: Its antigen is as yet unknown.

The TCR was taken from a man aged 35 to 55 in good health and CMV-seronegative. The chain is built from TRBV13 and TRBJ2-7, with 7 positions matching TRBD1. Specimen: PBMCs. The chain's CDR3 is CASRTMGQKYEQYF. CDR3 in DNA: TGTGCCAGCAGGACAATGGGACAGAAATACGAGCAGTACTTC.